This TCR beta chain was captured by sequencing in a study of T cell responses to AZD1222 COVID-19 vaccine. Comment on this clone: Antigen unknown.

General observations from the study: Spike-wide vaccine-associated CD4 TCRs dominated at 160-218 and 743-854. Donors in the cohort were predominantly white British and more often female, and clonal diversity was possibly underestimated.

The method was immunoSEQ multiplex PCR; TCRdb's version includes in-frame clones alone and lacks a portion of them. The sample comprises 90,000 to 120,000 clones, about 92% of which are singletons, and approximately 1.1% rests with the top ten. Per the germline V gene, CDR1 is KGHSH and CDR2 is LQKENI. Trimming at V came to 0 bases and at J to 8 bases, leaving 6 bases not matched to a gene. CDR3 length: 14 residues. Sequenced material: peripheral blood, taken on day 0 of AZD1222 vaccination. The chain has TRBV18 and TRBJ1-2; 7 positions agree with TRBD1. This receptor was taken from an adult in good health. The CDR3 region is CASSPPTGRRGYTF. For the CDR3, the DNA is TGTGCCAGCTCACCACCGACAGGGAGACGGGGCTACACCTTC.